The source of this TCR beta chain is a study of cytomegalovirus exposure and HLA in healthy donors. Broader study findings: About 87% or about 30% of the time was how often most TCR beta V segments were productive, according to an earlier analysis. The sole available immune exposure information was CMV serostatus.

Use of 60 Vbeta and 13 Jbeta primers characterized the PCR. The protocol was immunoSEQ multiplex PCR, while the TCRdb copy is restricted to in-frame clones and leaves out a portion. Of 210,000 or so clones in the sample, around 80% were seen once. Donors consisted of healthy bone marrow donors. On this clone: Antigen unknown.

Sequenced: PBMCs. The receptor was derived from a boy younger than 18 in good health and CMV-seronegative.

The CDR3 DNA follows: TGTGCCTGGAGTGTAAGGAGGGTTACCTACGAGCAGTACTTC. Its protein is CAWSVRRVTYEQYF. V and J are TRBV30 and TRBJ2-7; D is perhaps TRBD2 (6 bases). The CDR3 totals 14 residues. Trimming left V 0 bases short and J 2 bases short, with 11 bases between. Germline assignment: CDR1 GTSNPN and CDR2 SVGIG (reference sequence).